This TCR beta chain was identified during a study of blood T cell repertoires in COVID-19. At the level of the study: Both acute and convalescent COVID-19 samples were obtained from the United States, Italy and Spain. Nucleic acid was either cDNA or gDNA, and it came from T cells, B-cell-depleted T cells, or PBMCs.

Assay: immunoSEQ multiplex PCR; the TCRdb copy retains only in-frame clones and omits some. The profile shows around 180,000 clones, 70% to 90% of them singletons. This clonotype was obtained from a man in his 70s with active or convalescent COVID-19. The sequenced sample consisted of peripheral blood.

The CDR3 region is CASSFTGFNQPQHF. The CDR3 DNA is TGTGCCAGCAGTTTTACAGGTTTCAATCAGCCCCAGCATTTT. The V and J genes are TRBV27 and TRBJ1-5; perhaps TRBD1 as D (5 bases). Germline CDR1 and CDR2: MNHEY and SMNVEV (reference sequence). Trimming took 3 bases from V and 3 from J, leaving 9 bases between them. The CDR3 has 14 amino acids.